The 21 T cell receptor beta chains reported below all come from one sample, sequenced in a study of shared clonotypes between healthy human individuals. Terminally differentiated effector memory CD45RA+ cells were excluded from the naive CD8 cells, which were CD45RO-negative and positively selected for CCR7. Method: immunoSEQ multiplex PCR; TCRdb's copy keeps in-frame clones and lacks some. The table lists 600,000 or so clones, about 98% of them singletons. The specimen sequenced was naive CD8+ T cells sorted from blood. Receptors were obtained from a young man in good health.

The chain uses TRBV15 and TRBJ1-5; D not resolved. This CDR3 comprises 15 residues. CDR1 is LNHNV, CDR2 YYDKDF, per germline (reference sequence). V was shortened by 3 bases and J by 2 bases, with 11 bases between the two germline ends. The CDR3 is CATSSRGGGNQPQHF. In nucleotides, the CDR3 is TGTGCCACCAGCAGTAGAGGAGGCGGCAATCAGCCCCAGCATTTT.

The chain uses TRBV5-5 and TRBJ2-6, with 8 bases matching TRBD1. In germline, CDR1 is SGHKS, CDR2 YYEKEE (reference sequence). V trimming: 3 bases; J trimming: 2 bases; junction bases outside the gene matches: 13. This CDR3 spans 19 amino acids. CDR3 in amino acids: CASSSLVGTGEPGANVLTF. The CDR3 DNA follows: TGTGCCAGCAGCTCCCTGGTCGGGACAGGAGAACCTGGGGCCAACGTCCTGACTTTC.

This clone was detected only once. The rearrangement joins TRBV29-1 to TRBJ2-1, with 12 bases lining up with TRBD2. J gave up 9 bases and V 6 bases, and 3 bases lay outside the gene matches. The V gene's germline CDR1 is SQVTM and CDR2 ANQGSEA. The CDR3 covers 12 residues. Here the CDR3 DNA reads TGCAGCGTCCTAGCGGGAGGGGTTGAGCAGTTCTTC. This sequence encodes CSVLAGGVEQFF.

The chain links TRBV25-1 to TRBJ1-1; D uncertain. The germline V gene has CDR1 MGHDK and CDR2 SYGVNS. V was cut by 0 bases and J by 2 bases, with 1 base left in between. CDR3 length: 12 residues. CDR3 nucleotides: TGTGCCAGCAGTGAATATAACACTGAAGCTTTCTTT. This encodes CASSEYNTEAFF.

The V and J genes are TRBV18 and TRBJ2-1, with D unresolved. Trimming left V 6 bases short and J 6 bases short, with 9 bases between. In germline, CDR1 is KGHSH, CDR2 LQKENI. This CDR3 is 12 amino acids long. The CDR3 region has the DNA TGTGCCAGCTCGAAAGGGCGCAATGAGCAGTTCTTC. This gives the protein CASSKGRNEQFF.

The chain has TRBV29-1 and TRBJ1-2, with D possibly TRBD1 on 5 matching bases. This CDR3 has 15 residues. Germline V gene data show CDR1 as SQVTM and CDR2 as ANQGSEA. Trimming shortened V by 6 bases and J by 3 bases, and 20 bases separated the two germline ends. CDR3 residues: CSVCGDPVGDYGYTF. CDR3 bases: TGCAGCGTCTGTGGGGACCCGGTAGGGGACTATGGCTACACCTTC.

The chain has TRBV27 and TRBJ1-2, with 7 bases identical to TRBD1. The germline V gene has CDR1 MNHEY and CDR2 SMNVEV (reference sequence). Unmatched junction bases numbered 10, after V lost 8 bases and J lost 1 base. This CDR3 region has 15 residues. CDR3 region: CASAGRGQLNYGYTF. The CDR3 DNA reads TGTGCCAGCGCCGGGCGGGGACAGCTTAACTATGGCTACACCTTC.

The genes are TRBV5-1 and TRBJ2-7; D is unclear. The V gene's germline CDR1 is SGHRS and CDR2 YFSETQ. There are 14 residues in the CDR3. The V gene lost 0 bases and the J gene lost 0 bases, with 7 bases spanning the gap. The CDR3 sequence is CASSLERPSYEQYF. CDR3 nucleotide sequence: TGCGCCAGCAGCTTGGAGAGGCCCTCCTACGAGCAGTACTTC.

The chain couples TRBV7-9 to TRBJ1-5; no reliable D call. Trimming stripped 4 bases from V and 0 bases from J, with 16 bases between. Per germline, CDR1 SEHNR and CDR2 FQNEAQ (reference sequence). CDR3 size: 17 residues. The CDR3 DNA reads as TGTGCCAGCAGCTATAGCCTGGAGGATTTTAGCAATCAGCCCCAGCATTTT. It is translated as CASSYSLEDFSNQPQHF.

This chain joins TRBV5-6 and TRBJ1-2; 8 nucleotides align to TRBD1. The CDR3 sequence is 15 residues long. J gave up 7 bases and V 4 bases, and 12 bases lay outside the gene matches. Per the germline V gene, CDR1 is SGHDT and CDR2 is YYEEEE. The DNA of the CDR3 is TGTGCCAGCAGCCCGGGGGCAGGGGGCTGGGTTGGCTACACCTTC. Translating gives CASSPGAGGWVGYTF. The whole variable domain, remainder taken from reference TRBV5-6 and TRBJ1-2, is DAGVTQSPTHLIKTRGQQVTLRCSPKSGHDTVSWYQQALGQGPQFIFQYYEEEERQRGNFPDRFSGHQFPNYSSELNVNALLLGDSALYLCASSPGAGGWVGYTFGSGTRLTVV.

This chain uses TRBV30 with TRBJ2-1, with 13 bases fitting TRBD2. The germline gives CDR1 GTSNPN, CDR2 SVGIG (reference sequence). Unmatched junction bases numbered 2, after V lost 3 bases and J lost 3 bases. This CDR3 comprises 15 residues. The CDR3 region has the DNA TGTGCCTGGAGCGGACTAGCGGGAGTCTACAATGAGCAGTTCTTC. This translates into CAWSGLAGVYNEQFF.

The chain joins TRBV5-1 to TRBJ2-3; D remains unclear. The CDR3 length is 15 residues. Germline V gives CDR1 SGHRS, CDR2 YFSETQ. Trimming took off 3 bases at V and 1 base at J, with 12 bases between the two ends. CDR3 DNA: TGCGCCAGCAGCTCCGCCCATATCCGCACAGATACGCAGTATTTT. It is translated as CASSSAHIRTDTQYF.

The chain uses TRBV5-1 and TRBJ2-1; tentatively, D is TRBD2 (5 bases). This CDR3 is built from 15 residues. Germline V gene data show CDR1 as SGHRS and CDR2 as YFSETQ. The V and J ends lost 0 bases and 0 bases respectively, with 7 bases between them. CDR3 coding DNA: TGCGCCAGCAGCTTGGGAGAGGGCTCCTACAATGAGCAGTTCTTC. It translates to CASSLGEGSYNEQFF.

The rearrangement links TRBV4-3 to TRBJ2-7, with a possible D match to TRBD2 (6 bases). The CDR3 is made up of 14 amino acids. The V gene lost 1 base and the J gene lost 2 bases, with 9 bases spanning the gap. Germline CDR1 LGHNA, CDR2 YSLEER. CDR3 amino acids: CASSQGGVPYEQYF. CDR3 bases: TGCGCCAGCAGCCAAGGGGGGGTGCCCTACGAGCAGTACTTC.

This clone was picked up one time. The V gene is TRBV19, the J gene TRBJ2-7, with 11 bases lining up with TRBD2. From germline, CDR1 is LNHDA and CDR2 SQIVND (reference sequence). The junction had 3 bases not matched to a gene; V was cut back by 8 bases and J by 3 bases. This CDR3 has 13 residues. This CDR3 reads CASLGTSGYEQYF. Here the CDR3 DNA reads TGTGCCAGTTTAGGGACTAGCGGCTACGAGCAGTACTTC.

The chain uses TRBV19 and TRBJ2-2; no firm D call. The germline gives CDR1 LNHDA, CDR2 SQIVND (reference sequence). Trimming stripped 10 bases from V and 2 bases from J, with 11 bases between. The CDR3 is 13 amino acids. The chain's CDR3 is CATSPSNTGELFF. CDR3 bases: TGTGCCACCTCGCCCAGTAACACCGGGGAGCTGTTTTTT.

The V gene is TRBV9, the J gene TRBJ2-7; 7 nucleotides match TRBD1. Germline V gives CDR1 SGDLS, CDR2 YYNGEE. The CDR3 is 16 amino acids. V was clipped by 3 bases and J by 3 bases; unmatched bases: 12. The CDR3 loop reads CASSALTGAKIYEQYF. The CDR3 DNA follows: TGTGCCAGCAGCGCACTTACAGGGGCGAAAATCTACGAGCAGTACTTC.

The chain links TRBV19 to TRBJ2-1, with 10 nucleotides matching TRBD2. Germline V gene lookup returns CDR1 LNHDA and CDR2 SQIVND (reference sequence). V shed 5 bases and J 10 bases; nucleotides not matched to a gene: 2. The length of the CDR3 is 12 residues. For the CDR3, the DNA is TGTGCCAGTAGTCCGGGACTAGCGGAGCAGTTCTTC. This encodes CASSPGLAEQFF.

The rearrangement joins TRBV7-9 to TRBJ2-7; 9 positions match TRBD1. Trimming cost V 0 bases and J 3 bases; bases outside gene matches: 6. CDR1 is SEHNR and CDR2 is FQNEAQ in the germline V gene (reference sequence). The CDR3 is 16 amino acids. The CDR3 nucleotides are TGTGCCAGCAGCTTAGCATCCGGGACAGGGCTCTACGAGCAGTACTTC. As protein: CASSLASGTGLYEQYF.

CDR3 region: CASSPGQYGDTEAFF. CDR3 nucleotides: TGTGCCAGCAGCCCCGGACAGTATGGCGACACTGAAGCTTTCTTT. The V gene is TRBV7-6, the J gene TRBJ1-1; possibly TRBD1 for D (6 bases). V lost 5 bases and J 3 bases, leaving 16 bases between the germline ends. CDR3 length: 15 amino acids. Germline CDR1 SGHVS, CDR2 FNYEAQ.

In regard to this clone: This sample includes further DNA sequences coding for the same CDR3. The rearrangement uses TRBV29-1 and TRBJ1-1; TRBD1 might be the D (6 bases). The CDR3 length is 12 residues. Per germline, CDR1 SQVTM and CDR2 ANQGSEA. V gave up 7 bases and J gave up 1 base, with 10 bases separating them. For the CDR3, the DNA is TGCAGCGCCGAACAGGGGAACACTGAAGCTTTCTTT. Protein sequence: CSAEQGNTEAFF.